Shown below are 22 T cell receptor beta chains from a single sample sequenced in a study of patients and donors after allogeneic stem cell transplantation. MiXCR, run by TCRdb on the RT-PCR reads, gives a single entry per CDR3 protein. The repertoire holds about a million distinct CDR3 sequences, with around 17% as singletons. The sample taken for sequencing was blood, either unsorted or a sorted T cell fraction (not recorded which). The receptor source for this set is a human donor who was either an allogeneic HSCT recipient or a stem cell or donor lymphocyte infusion donor (not recorded which). It is not recorded whose cells these are; they may come from a transplant donor.

This clonotype was observed a single time. The chain carries TRBV6-2 or TRBV6-3 and TRBJ2-3, with D perhaps TRBD1 (5 bases). Between the trimmed V and J ends, which lost 5 bases and 3 bases, there was a span of 12 bases. Germline V CDR1 and CDR2: MNHEY, SVGEGT. CDR3 length: 14 residues. In DNA, the CDR3 is TGTGCCAGCAGTGAGGCAGGGATGACAGATACGCAGTATTTT. This translates into CASSEAGMTDTQYF.

The chain employs TRBV4-3 and TRBJ2-7, with 8 bases that match TRBD1. This CDR3 has 16 residues. Germline V gene data show CDR1 as LGHNA and CDR2 as YSLEER. J gave up 4 bases and V 0 bases, and 8 bases lay outside the gene matches. CDR3 nucleotide sequence: TGCGCCAGCAGCCAAGATCGGTCAGGGGGCATTTACGAGCAGTACTTC. This codes for CASSQDRSGGIYEQYF.

This clonotype was recorded at least ten times. The rearrangement links TRBV4-2 to TRBJ2-7; D is possibly TRBD1 (5 bases). CDR1 is LGHNA, CDR2 YNFKEQ, per germline. This CDR3 region has 15 residues. Trimming removed 6 bases at V and 6 bases at J, with 21 bases between. CDR3 sequence reads: CASRPGHPPNSEQYF. The CDR3 coding sequence is TGTGCCAGCAGACCTGGACACCCCCCAAACTCCGAGCAGTACTTC.

V gene TRBV12-3 or TRBV12-4 combines with J gene TRBJ2-7; D ambiguous. The CDR3 sequence is 12 residues long. Trimming took off 3 bases at V and 4 bases at J, with 7 bases between the two ends. The CDR3 region is CASSFYLYEQYF. The CDR3 nucleotides are TGTGCCAGCAGTTTCTACCTATACGAGCAGTACTTC.

This clonotype has a handful of counts. This chain uses TRBV9 with TRBJ2-5; TRBD2 agrees at 8 bases. The length of the CDR3 is 15 residues. Germline-derived CDR1 and CDR2 are SGDLS and YYNGEE. Trimming removed 2 bases from V and 4 bases from J; junction bases left unmatched: 7. CDR3 region: CASSVGGGLAETQYF. The CDR3 DNA reads as TGTGCCAGCAGCGTTGGGGGAGGACTAGCAGAGACCCAGTACTTC. Full variable domain (missing parts from reference TRBV9 and TRBJ2-5): DSGVTQTPKHLITATGQRVTLRCSPRSGDLSVYWYQQSLDQGLQFLIQYYNGEERAKGNILERFSAQQFPDLHSELNLSSLELGDSALYFCASSVGGGLAETQYFGPGTRLLVL.

This chain joins TRBV5-1 and TRBJ2-1; D perhaps matches TRBD1 (6 bases). V was pared by 4 bases and J by 9 bases, with 14 bases between. This CDR3 contains 13 residues. Per germline, CDR1 SGHRS and CDR2 YFSETQ. The chain's CDR3 is CASSPAGEIEQFF. CDR3 bases: TGCGCCAGCAGCCCCGCAGGGGAGATTGAGCAGTTCTTC.

This clonotype came up a few times. The chain uses TRBV9 and TRBJ2-1; TRBD2 matches 10 bases. The junction had 6 bases not matched to a gene; V was cut back by 2 bases and J by 4 bases. Germline assignment: CDR1 SGDLS and CDR2 YYNGEE. The CDR3 runs 16 residues. CDR3 DNA sequence: TGTGCCAGCAGCGTTTTGGGACTAGCGATTTACAATGAGCAGTTCTTC. It codes for CASSVLGLAIYNEQFF. Variable domain in full (rest from reference TRBV9 and TRBJ2-1): DSGVTQTPKHLITATGQRVTLRCSPRSGDLSVYWYQQSLDQGLQFLIQYYNGEERAKGNILERFSAQQFPDLHSELNLSSLELGDSALYFCASSVLGLAIYNEQFFGPGTRLTVL.

This clonotype appeared a few times. The chain employs TRBV6-1 and TRBJ1-1, with D possibly matching TRBD1 (5 bases). V lost 6 bases, J lost 4 bases, and 12 bases lay in between. Germline CDR1 and CDR2: MNHNS and SASEGT. The CDR3 length is 13 residues. The DNA of the CDR3 is TGTGCCAGCAGGGGGGAAACCGGCACTGAAGCTTTCTTT. Translated: CASRGETGTEAFF.

This clonotype was found a few times. The V and J genes are TRBV25-1 and TRBJ2-7; D is perhaps TRBD2 (6 bases). The CDR3 length is 12 residues. Between the trimmed V and J ends, which lost 8 bases and 2 bases, there was a span of 10 bases. CDR1 and CDR2 from the germline V gene are MGHDK and SYGVNS. The CDR3 DNA reads TGTGCCAGCTCCTGGACTACCTACGAGCAGTACTTC. This encodes CASSWTTYEQYF.

The V call is TRBV20-1, the J call TRBJ2-7, with TRBD2 identical over 9 bases. Germline V gene sequence: CDR1 DFQATT, CDR2 SNEGSKA (reference sequence). V was pared by 2 bases and J by 7 bases, with 15 bases of the junction left unmatched. This CDR3 has 16 residues. The CDR3 DNA is TGCAGTGCTAGACTATCCCTGGGAAGCGGGGGGAAAGAGCAGTACTTC. This translates into CSARLSLGSGGKEQYF.

This clonotype was recorded a few times. CDR3 loop: CASSLAGVLAGNTGELFF. CDR3 nucleotides: TGTGCCAGCAGCTTAGCGGGGGTACTAGCGGGTAACACCGGGGAGCTGTTTTTT. The rearrangement links TRBV7-2 to TRBJ2-2; 9 nucleotides match TRBD2. Trimming cost V 0 bases and J 2 bases; bases outside gene matches: 7. The V gene's germline CDR1 is SGHTA and CDR2 FQGNSA. This CDR3 comprises 18 residues.

This clonotype was picked up a small number of times. V usage is TRBV2 and J usage is TRBJ2-1; a weak D match, TRBD2 (5 bases). The CDR3 is 13 residues long. Trimming took off 7 bases at V and 7 bases at J, with 14 bases between the two ends. Germline V gene sequence: CDR1 SNHLY, CDR2 FYNNEI. As DNA, the CDR3 is TGTGCCAGCACCTCCCGGGGTGGGAATGAGCAGTTCTTC. This codes for CASTSRGGNEQFF.

J is TRBJ2-7 and V is TRBV20-1; no clear D gene. The V gene's germline CDR1 is DFQATT and CDR2 SNEGSKA (reference sequence). With 1 base removed from V and 0 bases from J, the gap between germline ends came to 7 bases. CDR3 length: 13 amino acids. The CDR3 loop reads CSARAANSYEQYF. DNA of the CDR3: TGCAGTGCTAGAGCAGCCAACTCCTACGAGCAGTACTTC.

V and J are TRBV5-1 and TRBJ2-3; no definite D call. Per the germline V gene, CDR1 is SGHRS and CDR2 is YFSETQ. The CDR3 extends over 15 amino acids. Trimming pared 4 bases from V and 0 bases from J, leaving 12 bases between. The CDR3 DNA follows: TGCGCCAGCAGCGCACTCCTCAGGAGCACAGATACGCAGTATTTT. It translates to CASSALLRSTDTQYF.

This clonotype was detected a few times. This CDR3 is CASSPPGALGEQYF. Written as DNA, the CDR3 is TGTGCCAGCAGTCCCCCAGGAGCGTTAGGAGAGCAGTACTTC. V is TRBV12-3 or TRBV12-4 and J is TRBJ2-7; D remains ambiguous. This CDR3 has 14 residues. Trimming shortened V by 5 bases and J by 7 bases, and 18 bases separated the two germline ends.

The sample holds a few counts of this clonotype. The CDR3 protein is CASSRIGGEGGAFF. The CDR3 DNA is TGTGCCAGCAGCCGAATAGGGGGCGAAGGGGGAGCTTTCTTT. The chain is built from TRBV5-6 and TRBJ1-1; 7 nucleotides align to TRBD1. From germline, CDR1 is SGHDT and CDR2 YYEEEE. This CDR3 has 14 residues. V was clipped by 4 bases and J by 10 bases; unmatched bases: 13.

Only a few counts were recorded for this clonotype. The chain links TRBV5-1 to TRBJ1-6; perhaps TRBD1 as D (5 bases). The CDR3 spans 15 residues. Deletions cut 0 bases from V and 7 bases from J, with 11 bases between. Germline values: CDR1 SGHRS, CDR2 YFSETQ. The CDR3 DNA reads as TGCGCCAGCAGCTTGGCCGGGGACCCGAATTCACCCCTCCACTTT. This sequence encodes CASSLAGDPNSPLHF.

This clonotype showed up just a few times. The chain couples TRBV28 to TRBJ2-3, with no clear D. Trimming pared 4 bases from V and 2 bases from J, leaving 13 bases between. The CDR3 contains 15 residues. Germline V CDR1 and CDR2: MDHEN, SYDVKM. CDR3 bases: TGTGCCAGCAGTTCCCCCGGTCTACTCACAGATACGCAGTATTTT. Translated: CASSSPGLLTDTQYF.

The CDR3 sequence is CASSLVGSGRREETQYF. CDR3 sequence (DNA): TGCGCCAGCAGCTTGGTTGGTAGCGGGAGGCGCGAGGAGACCCAGTACTTC. The J gene is TRBJ2-5, the V gene TRBV5-1, with 10 bases matching TRBD2. In germline, CDR1 is SGHRS, CDR2 YFSETQ. The length of the CDR3 is 17 residues. Unmatched junction bases numbered 10, after V lost 0 bases and J lost 5 bases.

The rearrangement links TRBV6-1 to TRBJ2-3; TRBD2 might be the D (6 bases). Trimming stripped 6 bases from V and 0 bases from J, with 13 bases between. Germline V gene lookup returns CDR1 MNHNS and CDR2 SASEGT. The CDR3 length is 15 residues. CDR3 nucleotide sequence: TGTGCCAGCAGCCAAATCGGACTAAGCACAGATACGCAGTATTTT. This translates into CASSQIGLSTDTQYF.

The chain has TRBV6-1 and TRBJ2-3; 10 nucleotides match TRBD2. V lost 6 bases, J lost 6 bases, and 6 bases stayed unmatched. CDR1 is MNHNS, CDR2 SASEGT, per germline. The length of the CDR3 is 14 residues. The chain's CDR3 is CASRAGGPPDTQYF. In nucleotides, the CDR3 is TGTGCCAGCAGAGCGGGAGGGCCACCGGATACGCAGTATTTT.

This clonotype was found a few times. This rearrangement joins TRBV12-3 or TRBV12-4 to TRBJ2-3; TRBD2 matches 11 bases. V lost 5 bases to trimming and J lost 1 base; unmatched junction nucleotides: 2. There are 15 residues in the CDR3. For the CDR3, the DNA is TGTGCCAGCAGTACACTAGCGGGGGGCACAGATACGCAGTATTTT. It is translated as CASSTLAGGTDTQYF.